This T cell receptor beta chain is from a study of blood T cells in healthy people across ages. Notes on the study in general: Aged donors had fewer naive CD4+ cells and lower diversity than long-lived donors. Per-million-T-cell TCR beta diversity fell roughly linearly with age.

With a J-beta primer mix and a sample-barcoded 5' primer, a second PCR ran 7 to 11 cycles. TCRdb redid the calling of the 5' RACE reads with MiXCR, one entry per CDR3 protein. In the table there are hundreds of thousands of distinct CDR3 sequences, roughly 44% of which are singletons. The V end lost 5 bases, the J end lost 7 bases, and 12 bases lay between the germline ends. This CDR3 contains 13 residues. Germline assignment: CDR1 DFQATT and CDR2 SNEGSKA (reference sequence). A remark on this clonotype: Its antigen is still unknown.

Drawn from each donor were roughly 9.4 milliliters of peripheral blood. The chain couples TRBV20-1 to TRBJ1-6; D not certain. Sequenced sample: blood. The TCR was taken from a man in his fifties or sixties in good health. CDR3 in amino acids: CSADVAPNSPLHF. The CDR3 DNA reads TGCAGTGCTGACGTAGCACCCAATTCACCCCTCCACTTT.